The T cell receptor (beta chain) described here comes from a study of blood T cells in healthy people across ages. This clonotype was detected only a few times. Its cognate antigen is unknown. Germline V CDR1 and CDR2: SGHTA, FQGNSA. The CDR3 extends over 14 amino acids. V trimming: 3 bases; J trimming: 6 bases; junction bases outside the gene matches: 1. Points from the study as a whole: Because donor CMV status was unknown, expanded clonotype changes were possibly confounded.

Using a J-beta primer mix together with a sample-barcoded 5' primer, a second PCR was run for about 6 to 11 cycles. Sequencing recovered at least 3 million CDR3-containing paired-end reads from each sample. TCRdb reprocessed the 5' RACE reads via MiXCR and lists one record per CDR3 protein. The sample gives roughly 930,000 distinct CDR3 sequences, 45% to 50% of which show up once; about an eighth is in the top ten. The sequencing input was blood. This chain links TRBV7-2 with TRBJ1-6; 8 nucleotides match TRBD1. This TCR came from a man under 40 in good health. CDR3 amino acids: CASSLTGANSPLHF. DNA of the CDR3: TGTGCCAGCAGCTTGACAGGGGCTAATTCACCCCTCCACTTT.